Given below is one TCR beta chain in context. As yet, its antigen is unknown. Autoimmune disease history or systemic immunosuppression excluded patients. Blood draws occurred at baseline, cycle 4 day 1, and cycle 7 day 1. This table comes from immunoSEQ multiplex PCR, and its TCRdb copy is limited to in-frame clones, with some not included. Among some 70,000 clones listed, 65% to 85% were seen once. These data are taken from a study of OX40 agonist ivuxolimab in advanced cancers. General observations from the study: Expanded peripheral T cell antigen specificity was not determined. Averaging showed that CD8+ T cells had more expanded clones than CD4+ did.

This CDR3 contains 15 residues. V lost 7 bases and J 1 base, leaving 16 bases between the germline ends. The germline V gene has CDR1 MNHNS and CDR2 SASEGT. V and J are TRBV6-1 and TRBJ1-1; possibly TRBD1 for D (5 bases). This specimen was CD4+ or CD8+ T cells sorted from blood, taken in a trial of the OX40 agonist ivuxolimab. The sequence came from an adult with an advanced solid tumor such as melanoma, head and neck, liver or kidney cancer. DNA of the CDR3: TGTGCCAGCAAGAGCCGGGGGGAGGGGAACACTGAAGCTTTCTTT. It codes for CASKSRGEGNTEAFF.